What follows are 18 T cell receptor beta chains derived from one specimen sequenced in a study of T cell responses to AZD1222 COVID-19 vaccine. Clones were sequenced by immunoSEQ multiplex PCR, and TCRdb holds only the in-frame ones, with some missing. Here the sample spans fewer than 200,000 clones, 92% being singletons. The sequencing here drew on peripheral blood, taken on day 0 of AZD1222 vaccination. All receptors derive from an adult in good health.

The chain has TRBV3-1 (or the pseudogene TRBV3-2) and TRBJ1-1; the D gene is possibly TRBD1 (6 bases). CDR3 length: 13 residues. Between the trimmed V and J ends, which lost 2 bases and 11 bases, there was a span of 15 bases. Per the germline V gene, CDR1 is LGHDT and CDR2 is YNNKEL (reference sequence). CDR3 bases: TGTGCCAGCAGCCAAAACAGGGATGCCCCGGCTTTCTTT. Residues: CASSQNRDAPAFF.

The chain combines TRBV3-1 (or the pseudogene TRBV3-2) with TRBJ2-2; D is unresolved. CDR1 is LGHDT and CDR2 is YNNKEL in the germline V gene (reference sequence). Trimming removed 4 bases from V and 3 bases from J, with 9 bases in between. The CDR3 has 14 amino acids. The CDR3, as DNA: TGTGCCAGCAGCCCACCTAGGGACACCGGGGAGCTGTTTTTT. Translation: CASSPPRDTGELFF.

The chain uses TRBV2 and TRBJ1-6; no firm D call. The V gene lost 8 bases and the J gene lost 6 bases, with 8 bases spanning the gap. Looked up from germline, CDR1 is SNHLY and CDR2 is FYNNEI. This CDR3 is 12 amino acids long. DNA for the CDR3: TGTGCCAGCCTCGGCCTTAATTCACCCCTCCACTTT. Protein product: CASLGLNSPLHF.

The V gene is TRBV15, the J gene TRBJ2-5; 7 bases align to TRBD2. There are 14 residues in the CDR3. The ends lost 5 bases at V and 5 bases at J; junction bases unmatched: 8. Germline values: CDR1 LNHNV, CDR2 YYDKDF (reference sequence). The CDR3 DNA reads TGTGCCACCAGCCGAGCGGGGACGTGGGAGACCCAGTACTTC. This translates into CATSRAGTWETQYF.

The chain joins TRBV3-1 (or the pseudogene TRBV3-2) to TRBJ1-1; D not resolved. There are 14 residues in the CDR3. Trimming left V 3 bases short and J 1 base short, with 9 bases between. The germline V gene encodes CDR1 LGHDT and CDR2 YNNKEL (reference sequence). The CDR3 bases are TGTGCCAGCAGCCAGGGGTTTCCGAACACTGAAGCTTTCTTT. It specifies CASSQGFPNTEAFF.

This chain links TRBV2 with TRBJ1-5; a weak D match, TRBD1 (6 bases). The CDR3 is 14 residues long. Germline CDR1 SNHLY, CDR2 FYNNEI. V was shortened by 8 bases and J by 6 bases, with 17 bases between the two germline ends. The CDR3 loop is CASAEIGGRQPQHF. As DNA, the CDR3 is TGTGCCAGCGCCGAGATAGGGGGTCGTCAGCCCCAGCATTTT.

V usage is TRBV18 and J usage is TRBJ1-5, with 9 bases aligning to TRBD1. Unmatched junction bases numbered 5, after V lost 0 bases and J lost 5 bases. This CDR3 contains 16 residues. Germline values: CDR1 KGHSH, CDR2 LQKENI. CDR3 region: CASSPPGGTGYQPQHF. The CDR3 DNA sequence: TGTGCCAGCTCACCACCGGGGGGGACAGGGTATCAGCCCCAGCATTTT.

This rearrangement joins TRBV19 to TRBJ1-1; unclear D gene. This CDR3 comprises 14 residues. V was cut by 5 bases and J by 3 bases, with 13 bases left in between. From germline, CDR1 is LNHDA and CDR2 SQIVND (reference sequence). DNA of the CDR3: TGTGCCAGTAGTTCCCGGACGAGGTACACTGAAGCTTTCTTT. It codes for CASSSRTRYTEAFF.

The V and J genes are TRBV27 and TRBJ2-7; D is ambiguous. CDR1 and CDR2 (germline): MNHEY, SMNVEV (reference sequence). Trimming took 7 bases from V and 3 from J, leaving 13 bases between them. This CDR3 is 13 amino acids long. The CDR3 region is CASNLAGSYEQYF. In DNA form, the CDR3 reads TGTGCCAGCAACCTGGCCGGCAGCTACGAGCAGTACTTC.

This clone was detected only a few times. V usage is TRBV5-4 and J usage is TRBJ2-7, with 9 positions matching TRBD1. The V gene's germline CDR1 is SGHNT and CDR2 YYREEE (reference sequence). The CDR3 contains 16 residues. The J segment lost 6 bases and the V segment lost 7 bases, leaving 17 bases of the junction unmatched. This CDR3 is CASSHGAGTGRVEQYF. CDR3 in DNA: TGTGCCAGCTCCCATGGGGCGGGGACAGGGAGGGTCGAGCAGTACTTC.

The chain carries TRBV9 and TRBJ1-3; no definite D call. CDR1 is SGDLS and CDR2 is YYNGEE in the germline V gene. Trimming took 0 bases from V and 4 from J, leaving 11 bases between them. This CDR3 has 15 amino acids. The CDR3 region is CASSVEEGHGNTIYF. CDR3 bases: TGTGCCAGCAGCGTAGAAGAAGGGCACGGAAACACCATATATTTT.

The chain has TRBV2 and TRBJ1-5; 8 bases match TRBD1. Germline assignment: CDR1 SNHLY and CDR2 FYNNEI. The CDR3 spans 14 residues. V gave up 4 bases and J gave up 5 bases; unmatched junction bases: 4. CDR3 protein: CASSVGQGHQPQHF. The CDR3 DNA reads TGTGCCAGCAGTGTCGGACAGGGTCATCAGCCCCAGCATTTT.

This chain links TRBV12-3 or TRBV12-4 with TRBJ2-2; D unclear. V dropped 5 bases and J dropped 3 bases, with 7 bases sitting between them. CDR3 length: 13 residues. The CDR3 nucleotides are TGTGCCAGCAGTACCGATTACACCGGGGAGCTGTTTTTT. This sequence encodes CASSTDYTGELFF.

J is TRBJ2-1 and V is TRBV6-5, with D possibly matching TRBD1 (7 bases). The germline V gene has CDR1 MNHEY and CDR2 SVGAGI. V was clipped by 6 bases and J by 2 bases, with 11 bases between them. This CDR3 comprises 14 residues. CDR3 region: CASRPGGTYNEQFF. Written as DNA, the CDR3 is TGTGCCAGCAGGCCAGGGGGGACCTACAATGAGCAGTTCTTC.

This chain connects TRBV30 to TRBJ1-6; D unresolved. Trimming took off 0 bases at V and 8 bases at J, with 2 bases between the two ends. This CDR3 is 11 amino acids long. CDR1 and CDR2 (germline): GTSNPN, SVGIG (reference sequence). The DNA for the CDR3 is TGTGCCTGGAGTGTCTATTCACCCCTCCACTTT. Protein: CAWSVYSPLHF.

V is TRBV28 and J is TRBJ1-5; no reliable D call. Trimming stripped 3 bases from V and 1 base from J, with 7 bases between. Germline-derived CDR1 and CDR2 are MDHEN and SYDVKM. CDR3 length: 14 amino acids. The CDR3 region is CASSFSGSNQPQHF. DNA of the CDR3: TGTGCCAGCAGTTTTTCGGGGAGCAATCAGCCCCAGCATTTT.

The V gene is TRBV18, the J gene TRBJ2-3; D is unclear. The CDR3 covers 13 residues. The ends were cut back, 6 bases at V and 4 bases at J, with 11 bases in the middle. Looked up from germline, CDR1 is KGHSH and CDR2 is LQKENI. The chain's CDR3 is CASSPDGADTQYF. The CDR3 DNA reads as TGTGCCAGCTCGCCGGACGGAGCAGATACGCAGTATTTT.

The chain carries TRBV7-9 and TRBJ1-6, with a possible D match to TRBD1 (6 bases). The CDR3 has 17 residues. Germline lookup yields CDR1 SEHNR and CDR2 FQNEAQ (reference sequence). Deletions cut 5 bases from V and 3 bases from J, with 17 bases between. CDR3: CASSPSIGTHYNSPLHF. The CDR3 DNA reads TGTGCCAGCAGCCCAAGTATAGGGACACACTATAATTCACCCCTCCACTTT.